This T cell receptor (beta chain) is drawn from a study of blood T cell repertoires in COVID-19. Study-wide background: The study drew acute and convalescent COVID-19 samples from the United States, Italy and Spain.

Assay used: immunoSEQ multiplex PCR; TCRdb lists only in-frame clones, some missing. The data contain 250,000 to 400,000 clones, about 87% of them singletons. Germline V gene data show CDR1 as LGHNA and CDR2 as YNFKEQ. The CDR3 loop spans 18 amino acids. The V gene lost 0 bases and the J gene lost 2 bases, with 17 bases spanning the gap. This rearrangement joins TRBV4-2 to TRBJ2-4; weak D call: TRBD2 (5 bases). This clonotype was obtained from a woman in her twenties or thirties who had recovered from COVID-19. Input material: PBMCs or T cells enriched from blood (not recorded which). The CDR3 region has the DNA TGTGCCAGCAGCCAAGATACGTCCCGGGGTGCATCCAAAAACATTCAGTACTTC. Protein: CASSQDTSRGASKNIQYF.